This TCR beta chain was obtained from a study of T-cell memory formation after mild COVID-19. TCRdb re-analysed the 5' RACE reads in MiXCR, keeping a single row per CDR3 protein. The table has around 180,000 distinct CDR3 sequences, 16% seen once. Overall study results and limits: Among clones contracting day 15 to 85, CD4/CD8 was balanced, whereas later expanders leaned CD4+. Several responding clones turned up in pre-infection memory, indicating that cross-reactive memory may have taken part. Among CD4+ contracting clones, most were CM and EM, and CD8+ ones EMRA.

This clonotype was seen repeatedly, ten times or more. The antigen is not known. The CDR3 runs 15 residues. V lost 0 bases and J 8 bases, leaving 16 bases between the germline ends. Germline CDR1 is SGHAT and CDR2 is FQNNGV. This chain joins TRBV11-2 and TRBJ1-2; the D gene is possibly TRBD1 (6 bases). The sequenced sample consisted of PBMCs or a T cell subset sorted from them (not recorded which). The receptor was isolated from an adult woman who had mild COVID-19 (a few samples of this study predate the infection). Cell type and time point are not known. CDR3 region: CASSLDPLAGDGYTF. CDR3 DNA sequence: TGTGCCAGCAGCTTAGATCCTTTAGCAGGGGACGGCTACACCTTC. The variable domain in full, with the rest retrieved from reference TRBV11-2 and TRBJ1-2, is EAGVAQSPRYKIIEKRQSVAFWCNPISGHATLYWYQQILGQGPKLLIQFQNNGVVDDSQLPKDRFSAERLKGVDSTLKIQPAKLEDSAVYLCASSLDPLAGDGYTFGSGTRLTVV.